The 14 T cell receptor beta chains listed next were all sequenced from one sample in a study of cytomegalovirus exposure and HLA in healthy donors. Assay: immunoSEQ multiplex PCR; the TCRdb copy retains only in-frame clones and omits some. The table lists 100,000 to 150,000 clones, 85% to 90% of them singletons. Material: PBMCs. The source is a woman under 30 in good health and CMV-seronegative.

This clone appeared once. The CDR3 region has the DNA TGTGCCAGCAGTTTGGGATCGGGGACTTCGCCGAACATTCAGTACTTC. Its translation: CASSLGSGTSPNIQYF. This sequence joins TRBV27 and TRBJ2-4; TRBD2 is a possible D gene (6 bases). This CDR3 has 16 amino acids. The V gene's germline CDR1 is MNHEY and CDR2 SMNVEV (reference sequence). Trimming left V 3 bases short and J 7 bases short, with 19 bases between.

The chain is built from TRBV2 and TRBJ1-1; a weak D match, TRBD1 (6 bases). This CDR3 region has 14 residues. V was cut by 7 bases and J by 3 bases, with 15 bases left in between. Per germline, CDR1 SNHLY and CDR2 FYNNEI. The CDR3 sequence is CASIQGLVYTEAFF. For the CDR3, the DNA is TGTGCCAGCATTCAGGGGCTGGTATACACTGAAGCTTTCTTT.

CDR3 in DNA: TGTGCCAGCGGCAGGGTAGGCGAGCAGTACGTC. This encodes CASGRVGEQYV. The chain is built from TRBV27 and TRBJ2-7, with D maybe TRBD1 (5 bases). Trimming removed 8 bases at V and 6 bases at J, with 11 bases between. The CDR3 covers 11 residues. Germline-derived CDR1 and CDR2 are MNHEY and SMNVEV (reference sequence).

This chain uses TRBV19 with TRBJ1-1; D ambiguous. CDR1 is LNHDA and CDR2 is SQIVND in the germline V gene (reference sequence). CDR3 size: 15 residues. The V gene lost 5 bases and the J gene lost 3 bases, with 16 bases spanning the gap. The CDR3 protein is CASSSPGYLDTEAFF. The CDR3 nucleotides are TGTGCCAGTAGTTCCCCGGGGTACTTGGACACTGAAGCTTTCTTT.

This chain links TRBV4-1 with TRBJ1-2, with D perhaps matching TRBD1 (6 bases). This CDR3 region has 15 residues. Trimming pared 0 bases from V and 6 bases from J, leaving 14 bases between. Germline V CDR1 and CDR2: MGHRA, YSYEKL. The CDR3 loop reads CASSQDVSAGDGYTF. The CDR3 DNA follows: TGCGCCAGCAGCCAAGATGTTTCGGCAGGGGATGGCTACACCTTC.

This clone was counted only a few times. The chain recombines TRBV6-4 with TRBJ1-2; 9 positions agree with TRBD1. Germline lookup yields CDR1 MRHNA and CDR2 SNTAGT. V shed 2 bases and J 5 bases; nucleotides not matched to a gene: 9. The CDR3 totals 16 residues. CDR3 in amino acids: CASSDSPRDRDYGYTF. DNA of the CDR3: TGTGCCAGCAGTGACAGCCCCCGGGACAGGGATTATGGCTACACCTTC.

This clone was found a few times. The V gene is TRBV6-6, the J gene TRBJ1-2, with TRBD1 matching over 8 bases. The length of the CDR3 is 16 residues. The germline V gene encodes CDR1 MNHNY and CDR2 SVGAGI (reference sequence). Trimming at V came to 6 bases and at J to 4 bases, leaving 13 bases not matched to a gene. CDR3 nucleotide sequence: TGTGCCAGCAGCCGCCCCCACGACAGGGGACTCTATGGCTACACCTTC. Translated: CASSRPHDRGLYGYTF.

The J gene is TRBJ2-1, the V gene TRBV10-1, with 9 nucleotides matching TRBD2. The CDR3 loop spans 13 amino acids. CDR1 is WNHNN and CDR2 is SYGVQD in the germline V gene (reference sequence). V was pared by 5 bases and J by 14 bases, with 10 bases of the junction left unmatched. CDR3 DNA sequence: TGCGCCAGCAGTAAAACCGGGACTAGCCTCAAGTTCTTC. This encodes CASSKTGTSLKFF.

This clone has a single count. V gene TRBV6-1 combines with J gene TRBJ2-2, with D unresolved. Trimming took 7 bases from V and 5 from J, leaving 8 bases between them. The CDR3 is 12 amino acids. Germline assignment: CDR1 MNHNS and CDR2 SASEGT. The CDR3 coding sequence is TGTGCCAGCACCTTGAGGACCGGGGAGCTGTTTTTT. Protein sequence: CASTLRTGELFF.

This rearrangement joins TRBV7-2 to TRBJ2-5, with D tentatively TRBD1 (6 bases). The CDR3 totals 15 residues. CDR1 is SGHTA and CDR2 is FQGNSA in the germline V gene. Trimming pared 8 bases from V and 1 base from J, leaving 17 bases between. Here the CDR3 reads CASRRTANGQETQYF. The CDR3 DNA reads TGTGCCAGCCGCCGGACAGCTAACGGCCAAGAGACCCAGTACTTC.

The chain links TRBV5-4 to TRBJ1-1; no clear D. In germline, CDR1 is SGHNT, CDR2 YYREEE (reference sequence). Trimming removed 0 bases at V and 1 base at J, with 7 bases between. This CDR3 region has 14 residues. The CDR3 protein is CASSLAGGNTEAFF. In DNA, the CDR3 is TGTGCCAGCAGCTTGGCCGGAGGGAACACTGAAGCTTTCTTT.

The chain couples TRBV5-1 to TRBJ2-5, with 7 bases aligning to TRBD1. The V segment lost 4 bases and the J segment 1 base; nucleotides outside the gene matches: 7. Per germline, CDR1 SGHRS and CDR2 YFSETQ. There are 15 residues in the CDR3. The DNA for the CDR3 is TGCGCCAGCAGCCCAGTGACAGGGACCCAAGAGACCCAGTACTTC. It encodes CASSPVTGTQETQYF.

This chain uses TRBV10-3 with TRBJ2-2, with 15 positions matching TRBD2. CDR3 length: 21 amino acids. Germline V gene sequence: CDR1 ENHRY, CDR2 SYGVKD. The trim removed 7 bases at V and 3 bases at J, leaving 18 bases unmatched. Here the CDR3 reads CAINPGSAGLAGGRYTGELFF. Here the CDR3 DNA reads TGTGCCATCAATCCCGGCTCCGCGGGACTAGCGGGAGGTAGGTACACCGGGGAGCTGTTTTTT.

This clone was found once. The chain uses TRBV5-6 and TRBJ2-1; 8 nucleotides agree with TRBD2. The J segment lost 9 bases and the V segment lost 2 bases, leaving 4 bases of the junction unmatched. Germline V lookup: CDR1 SGHDT, CDR2 YYEEEE. The CDR3 totals 13 residues. The CDR3 region is CASSFSGGGEQFF. CDR3 sequence (DNA): TGTGCCAGCAGCTTCAGCGGGGGTGGTGAGCAGTTCTTC. Looking up the rest from reference TRBV5-6 and TRBJ2-1 gives the full variable domain: DAGVTQSPTHLIKTRGQQVTLRCSPKSGHDTVSWYQQALGQGPQFIFQYYEEEERQRGNFPDRFSGHQFPNYSSELNVNALLLGDSALYLCASSFSGGGEQFFGPGTRLTVL.